This is a list of T cell receptor beta chains from one sample in a study of long-term antiretroviral therapy in people with HIV. Profiled with immunoSEQ multiplex PCR; TCRdb holds only in-frame clones, not every one. The profile shows tens of thousands of clones, 65% to 90% of them singletons. The material sequenced was unsorted PBMCs, taken approximately 3.3 years after starting antiretroviral therapy. The receptors stem from a man in his late teens or twenties with HIV. The CDR3 runs from the conserved cysteine through the conserved F or W. D genes are given only for firm matches. Expanded clones are given a class, and other clones once, few, many or no size at all.

clone_size j_call d_call v_call cdr3_nt cdr3_aa
- TRBJ2-1 TRBD1 TRBV27 TGTGCCAGCAGTTTACCAGGGGGCGAGGGGTACAATGAGCAGTTCTTC CASSLPGGEGYNEQFF
- TRBJ2-7 - TRBV11-2 TGTGCCAGCAGCTTAGGTTCGTTCTACGAGCAGTACTTC CASSLGSFYEQYF
- TRBJ1-2 - TRBV28 TGTGCCAGCAGTTTGGGTCAATGGCTGGGGTTTAACTATGGCTACACCTTC CASSLGQWLGFNYGYTF
- TRBJ1-5 - TRBV19 TGTGCCAGTAGTGGGGACGTTGGGACCCAGCATTTT CASSGDVGTQHF
once TRBJ1-4 TRBD1 TRBV18 TGTGCCAGCTCACGGGACAGGGGGCAAGTTCTCGGTGAAAAACTGTTTTTT CASSRDRGQVLGEKLFF
- TRBJ1-1 - TRBV6-5 TGTGCCAGCAGTTACTCTGGGGGTCCTGAAGCTTTCTTT CASSYSGGPEAFF
- TRBJ2-2 - TRBV14 TGTGCCAGCAGCCAAGAGCGGGGGCGCGCTGACGGGGAGCTGTTTTTT CASSQERGRADGELFF
- TRBJ2-5 - TRBV28 TGTGCCAGCAGTCGGGTGGACTACCAAGAGACCCAGTACTTC CASSRVDYQETQYF
- TRBJ2-6 TRBD1 TRBV12-5 TGTGCTCCTTTCCCGGGACAGGGGCCCCCACGCAAATCTGGGGCCAACGTCCTGACTTTC CAPFPGQGPPRKSGANVLTF
few TRBJ2-7 TRBD1 TRBV12-5 TGTGCTAGTGGCCCAGACAGGGGGAGATACGAGCAGTACTTC CASGPDRGRYEQYF
few TRBJ2-7 - TRBV1 TGCACCAGCAGCCAAGATTGCGCTGGGAGATTCAACGAGCAGTACTTC CTSSQDCAGRFNEQYF
- TRBJ2-1 TRBD2 TRBV19 TGTGCCAGTAGTATGAACGGGGGGGTAGCGGTCGCCTCTAGGAATGAGCAGTTCTTC CASSMNGGVAVASRNEQFF
- TRBJ2-7 - TRBV7-9 TGTGCCAGCAGCTTGGTTCTAGGCTTTTCCTACGAGCAGTACTTC CASSLVLGFSYEQYF
- TRBJ1-1 - TRBV19 TGTGCCAGTAGTTCGCAACCGGGACTAGAAGCTTTCTTT CASSSQPGLEAFF
- TRBJ2-1 - TRBV5-6 TGTGCCAGCAGCTTTTGGGGGCCGTATTCCTACAATGAGCAGTTCTTC CASSFWGPYSYNEQFF
- TRBJ2-1 TRBD2 TRBV27 TGTGCCAGCACCTCCGCGGGACTAGCGGGAGGGGTTACATACAATGAGCAGTTCTTC CASTSAGLAGGVTYNEQFF
- TRBJ2-7 TRBD1 TRBV4-2 TGTGCCAGCAGCATCGACAGGGTCAACGAGCAGTACTTC CASSIDRVNEQYF
- TRBJ2-7 TRBD2 TRBV5-1 TGCGCCAGCAGCCTCGGGACTAACTACGAGCAGTACTTC CASSLGTNYEQYF
- TRBJ2-7 - TRBV28 TGTGCCAGCAGTAGGAGCTACGAGCAGTACTTC CASSRSYEQYF
- TRBJ2-1 TRBD2 TRBV27 TGTGCCAGCAGTTCCCGACTAGCTCCCTACAATGAGCAGTTCTTC CASSSRLAPYNEQFF
- TRBJ2-5 - TRBV10-3 TGTGCCATCAGTGAGTCGAGGGGGGGGTTCGAGACCCAGTACTTC CAISESRGGFETQYF
- TRBJ2-7 TRBD1 TRBV4-1 TGCGCCAGCAGCCTCACCAGGGGACAGGGGTACGAGCAGTACTTC CASSLTRGQGYEQYF
- TRBJ2-3 TRBD2 TRBV9 TGTGCCAGCAGCGTAGAAGGGACTAGCGGGGGGGCACTGACAGATACGCAGTATTTT CASSVEGTSGGALTDTQYF
once TRBJ1-1 - TRBV6-1 TGTGCCAGCAGTGAAGGGGTGAACACTGAAGCTTTCTTT CASSEGVNTEAFF
- TRBJ1-1 - TRBV13 TGTGCCAGCAGCTTCGGTGGGCAGGGTGAAGCTTTCTTT CASSFGGQGEAFF
few TRBJ1-2 - TRBV27 TGTGCCAGCAGTTTAAGGGCCTCCAACTATGGCTACACCTTC CASSLRASNYGYTF
- TRBJ2-7 - TRBV6-5 TGTGCCAGCACCTACGCGGAAGGGCGCGAGCAGTACTTC CASTYAEGREQYF
- TRBJ2-1 - TRBV18 TGTGCCAGCTCCAGCCTAGAATACACAGGCGATAGTGAGCAGTTCTTC CASSSLEYTGDSEQFF